Below, one T cell receptor (beta chain) is given with its context. The antigen remains undetermined. The sample is drawn from a study of T cell responses to AZD1222 COVID-19 vaccine. Study observations and caveats: Increased Spike-specific TCR breadth and depth were observed after two AZD1222 doses. Spike was spanned by vaccine-associated CD4 TCRs, with dominance at 160-218 and 743-854.

The germline V gene has CDR1 DFQATT and CDR2 SNEGSKA (reference sequence). The CDR3 has 11 amino acids. Trimming took 6 bases from V and 9 from J, leaving 12 bases between them. Assay used: immunoSEQ multiplex PCR; TCRdb lists only in-frame clones, some missing. The data hold around 99,000 clones, with approximately 90% observed a single time. This receptor was taken from an adult who received the AZD1222 COVID-19 vaccine. The gene calls are TRBV20-1 and TRBJ2-1; no reliable D call. This specimen consisted of peripheral blood, obtained 28 days after the second AZD1222 dose. This CDR3 reads CSARFVGEQFF. For the CDR3, the DNA is TGCAGTGCAAGGTTCGTCGGTGAGCAGTTCTTC.